Below, 20 T cell receptor beta chains from the same sample are listed, as sequenced in a study of blood T cells in healthy people across ages. With a J-beta primer mix and a sample-barcoded 5' primer, a second PCR ran 7 to 11 cycles. TCRdb called the 5' RACE reads again in MiXCR, with one record for every CDR3 protein. Here the sample spans roughly 1,800,000 distinct CDR3 sequences, 40% to 55% being singletons. Source material: blood. The receptors were sampled from a woman aged 40 to 50 in good health.

The chain combines TRBV12-3 or TRBV12-4 with TRBJ2-3; D not resolved. The CDR3 is 14 amino acids. V shed 7 bases and J shed 4 bases, with 15 bases lying between them. The CDR3 is CASTLRTKADTQYF. The CDR3 DNA reads TGTGCCAGCACCCTCCGGACGAAGGCAGATACGCAGTATTTT.

This clonotype was seen more than once but under ten times. The CDR3, as DNA: TGCGCCAGCAGCCAGAGGCCCTCGGGACAGGGGAAGTCGGGTCGGGGCTACACCTTC. Its protein product is CASSQRPSGQGKSGRGYTF. The genes are TRBV4-3 and TRBJ1-2, with 10 bases matching TRBD1. The CDR3 contains 19 residues. V was pared by 3 bases and J by 8 bases, with 21 bases of the junction left unmatched. Per the germline V gene, CDR1 is LGHNA and CDR2 is YSLEER.

The chain joins TRBV7-2 to TRBJ2-7; unclear D gene. V lost 2 bases to trimming and J lost 4 bases, with 15 bases between them. The germline gives CDR1 SGHTA, CDR2 FQGNSA. The CDR3 loop spans 15 amino acids. Written as DNA, the CDR3 is TGTGCCAGCAGCTTAACGTTGTCCCAGACATACGAGCAGTACTTC. Residues: CASSLTLSQTYEQYF.

A remark on this clonotype: The junction shows a germline mismatch at one end, possibly a read error. The chain recombines TRBV7-7 with TRBJ2-4; D possibly uses TRBD1 or TRBD2 (6 bases each). The end of the DNA fits TRBJ2-5 better, so the J call may be wrong. The CDR3 extends over 16 amino acids. The germline CDR1 and CDR2 sequences are SSHAT and FNYEAQ (reference sequence). The CDR3 loop is CASSLGSGEEQETQYF. CDR3 bases: TGTGCTAGCAGCTTGGGGTCAGGGGAGGAACAAGAGACCCAGTACTTC.

In its sample, this clonotype was seen a few times. The J gene is TRBJ2-4, the V gene TRBV9, with D unresolved. The J call may be wrong; the DNA end is better matched by TRBJ2-7. The CDR3 spans 11 residues. CDR1 is SGDLS and CDR2 is YYNGEE in the germline V gene. The CDR3 nucleotides read TGTGCCAGCAGCGGTACGAGCGAGCAGTACTTC. Amino acid sequence: CASSGTSEQYF.

The rearrangement uses TRBV9 and TRBJ1-2, with unresolved D. The CDR3 contains 8 residues. The V gene's germline CDR1 is SGDLS and CDR2 YYNGEE. The V gene lost 4 bases and the J gene lost 13 bases, with 5 bases spanning the gap. CDR3 in amino acids: CASSPRTF. The CDR3 DNA sequence: TGTGCCAGCAGCCCTCGCACCTTC.

This clonotype was observed a handful of times. This chain links TRBV12-3 or TRBV12-4 with TRBJ2-1, with D hard to call. The V gene lost 6 bases and the J gene lost 12 bases, with 15 bases spanning the gap. The CDR3 length is 12 residues. CDR3 coding DNA: TGTGCCAGCAGCCCAAATGAATTGAGGCAGTTCTTC. Protein sequence: CASSPNELRQFF.

This clonotype has just a few counts. This chain joins TRBV27 and TRBJ2-4, with D possibly being TRBD2 (5 bases). Germline V gene data show CDR1 as MNHEY and CDR2 as SMNVEV (reference sequence). V lost 4 bases to trimming and J lost 8 bases, with 21 bases between them. CDR3 length equals 16 residues. CDR3 amino acids: CASSSSIGERVDIQYF. The CDR3 DNA follows: TGTGCCAGCAGTTCTTCAATCGGGGAGAGGGTCGACATTCAGTACTTC.

V gene TRBV2 combines with J gene TRBJ1-2; D is unresolved. CDR3 length: 14 amino acids. The germline CDR1 and CDR2 sequences are SNHLY and FYNNEI. The ends were cut back, 6 bases at V and 8 bases at J, with 19 bases in the middle. The CDR3 loop reads CASRERGRLVGYTF. The CDR3, as DNA: TGTGCCAGCAGGGAACGAGGACGCCTTGTGGGCTACACCTTC.

This clonotype has just a few counts. The chain links TRBV29-1 to TRBJ2-4; a weak D match, TRBD2 (5 bases). With 5 bases removed from V and 0 bases from J, the gap between germline ends came to 11 bases. Germline V gene data show CDR1 as SQVTM and CDR2 as ANQGSEA. The CDR3 contains 14 residues. CDR3 sequence reads: CSVSDGIAKNIQYF. The DNA of the CDR3 is TGCAGCGTTAGTGACGGGATAGCCAAAAACATTCAGTACTTC.

This chain uses TRBV5-1 with TRBJ2-1, with D tentatively TRBD1 or TRBD2 (5 bases each). Germline CDR1 and CDR2: SGHRS and YFSETQ. V lost 7 bases to trimming and J lost 5 bases, with 16 bases between them. CDR3 length: 14 residues. The CDR3 sequence is CASSGASLHNEQFF. The DNA for the CDR3 is TGCGCCAGCTCCGGGGCATCGCTACACAATGAGCAGTTCTTC.

The chain uses TRBV7-8 and TRBJ2-1; 9 nucleotides line up with TRBD1. V gave up 3 bases and J gave up 7 bases; unmatched junction bases: 4. This CDR3 region has 14 residues. The germline V gene has CDR1 SGHVS and CDR2 FQNEAQ. The CDR3 coding sequence is TGTGCCAGCAGCTTTGACGGGACAGGGAATGAGCAGTTCTTC. It yields the protein CASSFDGTGNEQFF.

The rearrangement joins TRBV2 to TRBJ2-7; 9 bases fit TRBD2. Trimming cost V 10 bases and J 4 bases; bases outside gene matches: 14. CDR3 size: 15 residues. In germline, CDR1 is SNHLY, CDR2 FYNNEI. CDR3 bases: TGTGCCACCCTGAAGGTTAGCGGGGGCCTATACGAGCAGTACTTC. Translation gives CATLKVSGGLYEQYF.

The V call is TRBV6-2 or TRBV6-3, the J call TRBJ2-1, with 11 bases matching TRBD1. The CDR3 runs to 14 residues. Trimming removed 9 bases from V and 7 bases from J; junction bases left unmatched: 8. CDR1 and CDR2 (germline): MNHEY, SVGEGT. The CDR3 here is CASRDRGGKNEQFF. Here the CDR3 DNA reads TGTGCCAGTCGGGACAGGGGGGGAAAGAATGAGCAGTTCTTC.

The chain joins TRBV5-1 to TRBJ2-3, with 12 bases aligning to TRBD2. The V segment lost 0 bases and the J segment 0 bases; nucleotides outside the gene matches: 8. Germline V lookup: CDR1 SGHRS, CDR2 YFSETQ. This CDR3 is 19 amino acids long. CDR3 nucleotides: TGCGCCAGCAGCTTGGTATCCCTAGCGGGGGGGAAAAGCACAGATACGCAGTATTTT. Translated, it gives CASSLVSLAGGKSTDTQYF.

The chain combines TRBV5-8 with TRBJ2-1; TRBD1 agrees at 8 bases. Germline lookup yields CDR1 SGHTS and CDR2 YDEGEE. This CDR3 region has 16 residues. The junction had 19 bases not matched to a gene; V was cut back by 4 bases and J by 13 bases. This CDR3 reads CASSLSGQGWDRLQFF. CDR3 nucleotide sequence: TGTGCCAGCAGCCTATCCGGACAGGGTTGGGATCGGTTACAGTTCTTC.

The rearrangement joins TRBV11-2 to TRBJ2-5; D not resolved. V shed 0 bases and J shed 11 bases, with 16 bases lying between them. Germline V gene lookup returns CDR1 SGHAT and CDR2 FQNNGV. The CDR3 extends over 14 amino acids. CDR3 in DNA: TGTGCCAGCAGCTTAGATCCGGACCTCGATACGCAGTACTTC. It is translated as CASSLDPDLDTQYF.

This sequence joins TRBV20-1 and TRBJ2-1, with D tentatively TRBD2 (5 bases). The CDR3 has 15 amino acids. Germline V CDR1 and CDR2: DFQATT, SNEGSKA (reference sequence). Trimming removed 2 bases at V and 9 bases at J, with 20 bases between. The chain's CDR3 is CSARKGNAPRGEQFF. CDR3 in DNA: TGCAGTGCTAGAAAAGGAAATGCACCTCGGGGTGAGCAGTTCTTC.

The chain has TRBV20-1 and TRBJ2-1; 15 nucleotides align to TRBD2. The trim removed 3 bases at V and 9 bases at J, leaving 15 bases unmatched. The CDR3 totals 18 residues. The germline gives CDR1 DFQATT, CDR2 SNEGSKA (reference sequence). CDR3 in amino acids: CSARAGLAGGHTPVEQFF. The CDR3 DNA reads as TGCAGTGCTAGGGCGGGACTAGCGGGGGGCCACACCCCAGTTGAGCAGTTCTTC.

V is TRBV15 and J is TRBJ2-7; D is possibly TRBD1 (6 bases). Germline V gives CDR1 LNHNV, CDR2 YYDKDF (reference sequence). This CDR3 has 16 amino acids. Trimming took 5 bases from V and 6 from J, leaving 23 bases between them. The DNA of the CDR3 is TGTGCCACCAGCGACATAGACTCCTATAGGGGGAGCGAGCAGTACTTC. The encoded protein is CATSDIDSYRGSEQYF.